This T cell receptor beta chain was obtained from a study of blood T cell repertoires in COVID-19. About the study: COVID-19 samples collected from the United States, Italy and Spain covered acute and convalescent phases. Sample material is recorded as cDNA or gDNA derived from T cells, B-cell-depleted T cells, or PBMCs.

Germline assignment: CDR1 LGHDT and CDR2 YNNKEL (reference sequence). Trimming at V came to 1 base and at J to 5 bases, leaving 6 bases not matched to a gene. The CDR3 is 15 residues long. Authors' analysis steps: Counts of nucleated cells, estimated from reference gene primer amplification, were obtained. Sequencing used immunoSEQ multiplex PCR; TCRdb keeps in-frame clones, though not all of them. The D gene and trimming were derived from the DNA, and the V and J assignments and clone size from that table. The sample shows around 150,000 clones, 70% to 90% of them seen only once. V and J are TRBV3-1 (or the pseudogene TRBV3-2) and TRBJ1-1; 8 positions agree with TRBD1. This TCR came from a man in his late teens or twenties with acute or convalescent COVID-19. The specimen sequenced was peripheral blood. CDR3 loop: CASSQVYRGRTEAFF. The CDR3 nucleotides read TGTGCCAGCAGCCAAGTCTACAGGGGGAGAACTGAAGCTTTCTTT.